This entry is about one T cell receptor (beta chain). As yet, its antigen is unknown. The data belong to a study of T cell responses to AZD1222 COVID-19 vaccine. Second doses that came at about 4 or about 12 weeks were put together. TCRdb's table, derived via immunoSEQ multiplex PCR, lists solely in-frame clones and lacks some. In the table there are over 130,000 clones, 92% of which are singletons. Study observations and caveats: Seropositive at baseline were only a handful of AZD1222 recipients. Repertoires in all cases were sampled only once the peak T cell response had passed.

The CDR3 totals 13 residues. The V segment lost 7 bases and the J segment 5 bases; nucleotides outside the gene matches: 3. This chain joins TRBV12-3 or TRBV12-4 and TRBJ1-4; the match to TRBD1 covers 8 bases. The origin of this receptor is an adult who received the AZD1222 COVID-19 vaccine. The sequencing here drew on peripheral blood, taken 28 days after the second AZD1222 dose. The CDR3 DNA follows: TGTGCCAGCAAAGGGGACAGGAATGAAAAACTGTTTTTT. Amino acid sequence: CASKGDRNEKLFF.